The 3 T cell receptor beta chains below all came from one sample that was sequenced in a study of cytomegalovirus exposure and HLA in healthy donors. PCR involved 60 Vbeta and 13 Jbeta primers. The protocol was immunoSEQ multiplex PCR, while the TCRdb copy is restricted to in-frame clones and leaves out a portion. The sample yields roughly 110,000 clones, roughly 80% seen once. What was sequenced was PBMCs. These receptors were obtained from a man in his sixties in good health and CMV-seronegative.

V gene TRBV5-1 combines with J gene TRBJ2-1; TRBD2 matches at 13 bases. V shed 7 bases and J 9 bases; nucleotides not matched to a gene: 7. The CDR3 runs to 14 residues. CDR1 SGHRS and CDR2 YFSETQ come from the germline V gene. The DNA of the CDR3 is TGCGCCAGCGAAACTAGCGGGGGGGGGAGTGAGCAGTTCTTC. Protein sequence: CASETSGGGSEQFF.

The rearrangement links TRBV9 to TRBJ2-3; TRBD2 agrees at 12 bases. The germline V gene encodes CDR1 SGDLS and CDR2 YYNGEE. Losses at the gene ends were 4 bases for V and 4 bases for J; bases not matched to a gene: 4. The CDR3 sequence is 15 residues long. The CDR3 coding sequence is TGTGCCAGCAGCCCCCGGACTAGCGGGGCAGATACGCAGTATTTT. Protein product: CASSPRTSGADTQYF.

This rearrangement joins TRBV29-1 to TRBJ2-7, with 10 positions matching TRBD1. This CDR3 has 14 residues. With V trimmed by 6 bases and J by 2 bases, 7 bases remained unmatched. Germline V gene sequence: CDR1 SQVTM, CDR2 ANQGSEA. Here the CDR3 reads CSVASGTGAYEQYF. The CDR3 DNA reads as TGCAGCGTCGCCTCCGGGACAGGGGCCTACGAGCAGTACTTC.